The entry below describes one T cell receptor beta chain. This clonotype has just a few counts. Its antigen is not yet known. Base qualities are missing; no much larger clone stands one base away. The reads were generated on an Illumina NovaSeq 6000. Using 5'RACE with constant-segment primers, TCRalpha and TCRbeta cDNA libraries were constructed, with sample barcodes and unique molecular identifiers added in the process. RNA was extracted from every sample with Trizol reagent. The libraries were amplified in two PCR steps, and the second step added a second sample barcode and Illumina TruSeq adapters. The libraries were sequenced on an Illumina NovaSeq using 2 x 150 bp paired-end reads. On the study's bioinformatics: Reads were demultiplexed and collapsed into UMI-guided consensus sequences with migec v1.2.7. Using mixcr v2.1.11, the UMI consensuses were aligned to TRA and TRB V and J templates and assembled into clonotypes. A clonotype was counted as expanded or contracted only if both edgeR and NoisET called the change significant, with noise models trained on biological replicates. edgeR calls used a false discovery rate-adjusted p below 0.01 and a log2 fold-change threshold of 1. As an exploratory analysis of dynamics, max-normalized trajectories of the 1000 most abundant clonotypes were examined with PCA combined with hierarchical clustering. Separately sequenced CD4+ and CD8+ repertoires were used to assign the CD4 or CD8 phenotype of responding clones. The public reads were run again by TCRdb, first through fastp at Q25 and then through MiXCR, and only productive beta chains were kept. Identical CDR3 protein sequences are pooled into one entry, listed with their most common genes and DNA. What appears here as the V and J calls and clone size reflects TCRdb's work, not the paper's. For this sample the table gives about 430,000 distinct CDR3 sequences, of which roughly 18% were detected only once. Around a fifth of the sample belongs to the ten largest clones.

The data were taken from a study of T-cell memory formation after mild COVID-19 (dated by TCRdb to the early 2020s). As for the study more broadly: TCR sequence clusters from the two donors were found to be largely donor specific. T-cell clones expanding and contracting after mild COVID-19 in two donors were tracked by longitudinal TCRalpha and TCRbeta repertoire sequencing. Two young, previously healthy adult volunteers made up the cohort, one male and one female.

Ficoll-Paque density gradient centrifugation was used to isolate PBMCs. General study outcomes and caveats: SARS-CoV-2 specificity of the second-wave clones peaking on day 37 was not confirmed. The detection of some responding clones in pre-infection memory suggests that pre-existing cross-reactive memory T cells joined the SARS-CoV-2 response. Only a couple of mild cases were covered in the study, and larger cohorts including severe cases with pre-infection samples were considered necessary. Balanced CD4/CD8 phenotypes were observed for clones contracting from day 15 to 85, whereas a bias towards CD4+ was observed for a second wave of clones expanding from day 15 to 37. Contracting CD4+ clones were found mainly in CM and EM memory subsets, while CD8+ clones were enriched in EMRA.

The sample taken for sequencing was PBMCs or a T cell subset sorted from them (not recorded which). The sequence came from a man younger than 35 who had mild COVID-19 (a few samples of this study predate the infection). The sample titles of this study are shuffled in the database, so cell type and time point are left out; the donor was told from shared clones.

The CDR3 region reads CASSETGINYGYTF. The DNA sequence is TGCGCCAGCAGCGAGACAGGGATTAACTATGGCTACACCTTC. This sequence uses TRBV5-1 and TRBJ1-2; TRBD1 matches 7 bases in the middle. The CDR3 holds 14 amino acids from the cysteine to the phenylalanine. Of all the DNA, just the CDR3 is kept, 42 bases in frame from base 1. Looking up the germline V gene yields CDR1 SGHRS and CDR2 YFSETQ. Compared with germline, V lacks 4 bases and J lacks 1 base; bases without a gene match: 4.